One and the same sample provided the 9 T cell receptor beta chains below, sequenced in a study of spatial heterogeneity in lung cancer. Time point denoted: sample taken at primary tumor resection. MiXCR, applied by TCRdb to the 5' RACE reads, yields one record per CDR3 protein. The repertoire includes more than 30,000 distinct CDR3 sequences, 5% to 6.5% of them detected once, and approximately 25% sits in the top ten. The input for sequencing was PBMCs, taken at surgery. The receptor source for this set is a female donor with early-stage non-small cell lung cancer.

This clonotype was found many times. V usage is TRBV9 and J usage is TRBJ2-7, with a tentative D call TRBD1 (5 bases). CDR3 length: 14 residues. Germline V gives CDR1 SGDLS, CDR2 YYNGEE. Trimming pared 0 bases from V and 4 bases from J, leaving 11 bases between. This chain's CDR3 is CASSVDPAGYEQYF. The CDR3 region has the DNA TGTGCCAGCAGCGTAGATCCAGCAGGGTACGAGCAGTACTTC.

In this sample, this clonotype turned up many times. This rearrangement joins TRBV9 to TRBJ2-1, with D possibly being TRBD2 (6 bases). The CDR3 has 14 amino acids. Germline CDR1 reads SGDLS; CDR2 reads YYNGEE. Trimming cost V 6 bases and J 0 bases, with 10 bases left between them. The chain's CDR3 is CASTLTSSYNEQFF. CDR3 DNA sequence: TGTGCCAGCACCCTGACTAGCTCCTACAATGAGCAGTTCTTC.

Ten or more counts support this clonotype. The CDR3 nucleotides are TGTGCCAGCACCAACAGACTAGCCGAGGATGAGCAGTTCTTC. This codes for CASTNRLAEDEQFF. The chain has TRBV27 and TRBJ2-1, with 7 bases matching TRBD2. Germline V CDR1 and CDR2: MNHEY, SMNVEV (reference sequence). The V segment lost 7 bases and the J segment 8 bases; nucleotides outside the gene matches: 11. The CDR3 consists of 14 residues.

This clonotype occurred many times. The V and J genes are TRBV10-1 and TRBJ1-1; unclear D gene. CDR3 length: 11 amino acids. Looked up from germline, CDR1 is WNHNN and CDR2 is SYGVQD (reference sequence). V lost 9 bases to trimming and J lost 3 bases, with 8 bases between them. This CDR3 reads CASDGYTEAFF. The CDR3 DNA follows: TGCGCCAGTGACGGGTACACTGAAGCTTTCTTT.

This clonotype was counted ten times or more. The rearrangement links TRBV20-1 to TRBJ2-7; 10 nucleotides match TRBD2. This CDR3 spans 14 amino acids. The ends lost 5 bases at V and 6 bases at J; junction bases unmatched: 10. Germline V gene sequence: CDR1 DFQATT, CDR2 SNEGSKA (reference sequence). The CDR3 loop reads CSALWTSGSSEQYF. CDR3 in DNA: TGCAGTGCTTTATGGACTAGCGGCTCTTCCGAGCAGTACTTC.

This clonotype was picked up many times. The gene calls are TRBV29-1 and TRBJ2-3, with 7 bases matching TRBD1. With V trimmed by 4 bases and J by 0 bases, 4 bases remained unmatched. CDR1 and CDR2 from the germline V gene are SQVTM and ANQGSEA. CDR3 size: 14 residues. CDR3 sequence: CSVAGGISTDTQYF. The DNA for the CDR3 is TGCAGCGTTGCAGGGGGAATCAGCACAGATACGCAGTATTTT.

This clonotype showed up many times. The chain carries TRBV12-3 or TRBV12-4 and TRBJ1-2; tentative D call: TRBD1 (6 bases). The V and J ends lost 5 bases and 4 bases respectively, with 14 bases between them. The CDR3 covers 14 residues. DNA for the CDR3: TGTGCCAGCAGTCCTACAACAGGGTTCTATGGCTACACCTTC. As protein: CASSPTTGFYGYTF.

This clonotype has more than one count but fewer than ten. The chain is built from TRBV7-2 and TRBJ2-7, with D possibly being TRBD1 or TRBD2 (5 bases each). Trimming shortened V by 0 bases and J by 1 base, and 10 bases separated the two germline ends. This CDR3 is 15 amino acids long. Germline CDR1 and CDR2: SGHTA and FQGNSA. The CDR3: CASSLAGTVSYEQYF. CDR3 DNA: TGTGCCAGCAGCTTAGCCGGGACGGTATCCTACGAGCAGTACTTC.

This rearrangement joins TRBV6-5 to TRBJ1-2; TRBD1 matches at 7 bases. The CDR3 loop spans 19 amino acids. Germline V gene sequence: CDR1 MNHEY, CDR2 SVGAGI. Germline trimming cut 2 bases from V and 3 bases from J; bases unmatched to any gene: 18. The CDR3 region has the DNA TGTGCCAGCAGTTACATGGCAGGGGGAGTCTCGTTGGGCGACTATGGCTACACCTTC. Encoded protein: CASSYMAGGVSLGDYGYTF.